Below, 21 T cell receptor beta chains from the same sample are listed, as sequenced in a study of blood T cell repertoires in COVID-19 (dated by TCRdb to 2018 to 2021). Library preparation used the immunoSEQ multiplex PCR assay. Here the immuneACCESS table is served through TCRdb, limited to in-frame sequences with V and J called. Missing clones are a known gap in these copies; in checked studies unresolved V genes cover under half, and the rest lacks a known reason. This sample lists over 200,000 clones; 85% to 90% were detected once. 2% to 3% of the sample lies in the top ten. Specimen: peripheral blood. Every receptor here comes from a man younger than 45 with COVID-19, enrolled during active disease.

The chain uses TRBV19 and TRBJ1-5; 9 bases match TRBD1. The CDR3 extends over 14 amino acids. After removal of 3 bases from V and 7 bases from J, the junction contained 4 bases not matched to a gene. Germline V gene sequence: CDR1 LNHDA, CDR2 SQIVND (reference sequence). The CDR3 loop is CASSMGTGGQPQHF. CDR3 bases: TGTGCCAGTAGTATGGGAACAGGGGGCCAGCCCCAGCATTTT.

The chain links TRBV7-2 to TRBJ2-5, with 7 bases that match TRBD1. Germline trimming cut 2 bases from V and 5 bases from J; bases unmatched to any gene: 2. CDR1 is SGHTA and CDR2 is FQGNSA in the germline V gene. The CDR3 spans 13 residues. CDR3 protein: CASSLKGAETQYF. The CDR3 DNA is TGTGCCAGCAGCTTAAAGGGGGCGGAGACCCAGTACTTC.

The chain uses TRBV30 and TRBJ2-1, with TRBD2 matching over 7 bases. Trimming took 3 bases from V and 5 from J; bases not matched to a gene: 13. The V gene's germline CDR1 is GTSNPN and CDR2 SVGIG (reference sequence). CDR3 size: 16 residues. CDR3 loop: CAWSGAWGGLDNEQFF. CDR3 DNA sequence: TGTGCCTGGAGCGGGGCATGGGGAGGGCTTGACAATGAGCAGTTCTTC.

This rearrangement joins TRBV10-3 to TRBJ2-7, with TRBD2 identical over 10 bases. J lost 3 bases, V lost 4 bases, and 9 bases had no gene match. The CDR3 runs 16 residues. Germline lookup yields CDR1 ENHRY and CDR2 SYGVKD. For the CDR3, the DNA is TGTGCCATCAGTGCGTCATCTAGCGGGAGCCTCTACGAGCAGTACTTC. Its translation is CAISASSSGSLYEQYF.

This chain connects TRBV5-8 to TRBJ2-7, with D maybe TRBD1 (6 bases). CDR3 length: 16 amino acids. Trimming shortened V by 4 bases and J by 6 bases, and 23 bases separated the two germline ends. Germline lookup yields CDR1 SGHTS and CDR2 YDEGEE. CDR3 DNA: TGTGCCAGCAGCCGACAGGTAGGGTGGGCAGGATCCGAGCAGTACTTC. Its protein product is CASSRQVGWAGSEQYF. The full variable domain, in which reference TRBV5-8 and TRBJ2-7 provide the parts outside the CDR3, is EAGVTQSPTHLIKTRGQQATLRCSPISGHTSVYWYQQALGLGLQFLLWYDEGEERNRGNFPPRFSGRQFPNYSSELNVNALELEDSALYLCASSRQVGWAGSEQYFGPGTRLTVT.

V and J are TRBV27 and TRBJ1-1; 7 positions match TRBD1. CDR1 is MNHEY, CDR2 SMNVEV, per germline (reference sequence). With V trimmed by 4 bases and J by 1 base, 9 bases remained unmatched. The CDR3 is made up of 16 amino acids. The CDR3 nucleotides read TGTGCCAGCAGTTCCTCGCCGGGACAGAAGAACACTGAAGCTTTCTTT. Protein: CASSSSPGQKNTEAFF.

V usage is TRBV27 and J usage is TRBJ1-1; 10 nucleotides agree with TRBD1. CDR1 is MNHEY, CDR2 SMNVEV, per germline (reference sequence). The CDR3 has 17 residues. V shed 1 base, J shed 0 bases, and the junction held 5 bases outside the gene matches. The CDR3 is CASSLYGQGGVNTEAFF. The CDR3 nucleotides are TGTGCCAGCAGTTTATACGGACAGGGGGGGGTGAACACTGAAGCTTTCTTT.

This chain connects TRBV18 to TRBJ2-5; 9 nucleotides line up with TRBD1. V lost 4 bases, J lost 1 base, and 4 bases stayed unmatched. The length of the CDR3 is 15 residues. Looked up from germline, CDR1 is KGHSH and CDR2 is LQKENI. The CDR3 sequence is CASSRLQGAQETQYF. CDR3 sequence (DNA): TGTGCCAGCTCACGACTACAGGGGGCCCAAGAGACCCAGTACTTC.

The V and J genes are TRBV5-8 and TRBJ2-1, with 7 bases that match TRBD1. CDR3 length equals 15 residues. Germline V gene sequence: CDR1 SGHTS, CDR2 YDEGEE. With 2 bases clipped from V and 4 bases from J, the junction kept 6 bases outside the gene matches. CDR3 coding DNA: TGTGCCAGCAGCTTTGGGACAGCGAGTTACAATGAGCAGTTCTTC. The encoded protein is CASSFGTASYNEQFF.

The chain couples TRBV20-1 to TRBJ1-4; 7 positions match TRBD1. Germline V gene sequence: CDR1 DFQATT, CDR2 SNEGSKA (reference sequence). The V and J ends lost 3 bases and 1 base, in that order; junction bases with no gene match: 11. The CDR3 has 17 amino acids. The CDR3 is CSASGGTADRTNEKLFF. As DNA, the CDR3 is TGCAGTGCTAGTGGGGGGACAGCTGACAGAACTAATGAAAAACTGTTTTTT.

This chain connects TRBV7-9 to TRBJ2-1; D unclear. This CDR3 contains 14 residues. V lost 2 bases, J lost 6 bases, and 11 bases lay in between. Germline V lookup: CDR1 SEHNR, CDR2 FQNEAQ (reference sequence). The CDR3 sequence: CASSLLPGANEQFF. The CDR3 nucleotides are TGTGCCAGCAGCTTACTTCCAGGTGCCAATGAGCAGTTCTTC.

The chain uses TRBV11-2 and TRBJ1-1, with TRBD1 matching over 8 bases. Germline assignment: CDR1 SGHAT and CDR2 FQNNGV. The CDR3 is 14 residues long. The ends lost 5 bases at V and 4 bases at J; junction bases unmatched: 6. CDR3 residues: CASSARGTGTEAFF. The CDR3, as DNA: TGTGCCAGCAGCGCCCGGGGGACAGGCACTGAAGCTTTCTTT.

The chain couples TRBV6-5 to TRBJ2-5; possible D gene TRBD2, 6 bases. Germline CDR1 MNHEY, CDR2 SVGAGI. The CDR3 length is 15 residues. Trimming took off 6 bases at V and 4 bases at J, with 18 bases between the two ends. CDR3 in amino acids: CASSLGGRPRETQYF. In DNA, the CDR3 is TGTGCCAGCAGCCTGGGGGGTCGACCAAGAGAGACCCAGTACTTC.

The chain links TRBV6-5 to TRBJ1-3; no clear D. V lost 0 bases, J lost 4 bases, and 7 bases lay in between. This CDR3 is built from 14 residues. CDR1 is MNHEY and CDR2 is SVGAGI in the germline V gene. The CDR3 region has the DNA TGTGCCAGCAGTTACTCGAGCGGAGGAAACACCATATATTTT. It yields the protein CASSYSSGGNTIYF.

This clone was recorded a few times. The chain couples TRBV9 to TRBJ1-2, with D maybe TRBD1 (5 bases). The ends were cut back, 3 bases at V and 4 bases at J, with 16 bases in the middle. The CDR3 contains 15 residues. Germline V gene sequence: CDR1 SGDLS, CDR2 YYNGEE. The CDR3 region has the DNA TGTGCCAGCAGCGATAACCAGGGTTCACCCTATGGCTACACCTTC. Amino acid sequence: CASSDNQGSPYGYTF.

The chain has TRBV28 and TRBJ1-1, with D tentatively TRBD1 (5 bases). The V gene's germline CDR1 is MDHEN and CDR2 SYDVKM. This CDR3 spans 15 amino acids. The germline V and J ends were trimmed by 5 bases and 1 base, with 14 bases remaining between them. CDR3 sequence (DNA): TGTGCCAGCAGTCCCCACGGTACAGGGAACACTGAAGCTTTCTTT. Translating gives CASSPHGTGNTEAFF.

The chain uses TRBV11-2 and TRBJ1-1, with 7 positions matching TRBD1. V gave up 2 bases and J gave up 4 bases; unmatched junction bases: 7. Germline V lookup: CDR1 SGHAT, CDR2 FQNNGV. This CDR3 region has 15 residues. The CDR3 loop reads CASSLLGGHGTEAFF. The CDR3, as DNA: TGTGCCAGCAGCTTACTAGGGGGCCACGGCACTGAAGCTTTCTTT.

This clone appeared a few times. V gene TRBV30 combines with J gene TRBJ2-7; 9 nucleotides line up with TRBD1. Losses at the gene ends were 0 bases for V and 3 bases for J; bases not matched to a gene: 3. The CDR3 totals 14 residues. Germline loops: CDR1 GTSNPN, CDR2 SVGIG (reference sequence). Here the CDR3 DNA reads TGTGCCTGGAGTGTGGACAGGGGTGTCTACGAGCAGTACTTC. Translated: CAWSVDRGVYEQYF.

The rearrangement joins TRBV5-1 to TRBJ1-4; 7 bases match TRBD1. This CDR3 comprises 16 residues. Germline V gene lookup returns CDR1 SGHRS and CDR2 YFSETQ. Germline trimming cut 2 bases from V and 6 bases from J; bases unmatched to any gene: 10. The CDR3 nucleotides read TGCGCCAGCAGCTTCCTCGAGGGGGCGCCTTATGAAAAACTGTTTTTT. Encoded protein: CASSFLEGAPYEKLFF.

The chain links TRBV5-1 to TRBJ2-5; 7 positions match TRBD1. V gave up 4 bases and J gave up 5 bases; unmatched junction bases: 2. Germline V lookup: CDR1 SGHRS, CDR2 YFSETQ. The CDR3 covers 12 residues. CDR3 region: CASSQGEETQYF. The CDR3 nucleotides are TGCGCCAGCAGCCAGGGGGAGGAGACCCAGTACTTC.

The CDR3 region has the DNA TGTGCCACCAGTGATTATTATGAGTACTACACCTTC. Translated: CATSDYYEYYTF. This chain uses TRBV24-1 with TRBJ1-2; no definite D call. V dropped 2 bases and J dropped 10 bases, with 10 bases sitting between them. CDR1 is KGHDR and CDR2 is SFDVKD in the germline V gene. There are 12 residues in the CDR3.